The 16 T cell receptor beta chains presented below share a single source sample, sequenced in a study of PD-1 blockade in classical Hodgkin lymphoma. Stated time point: cycle 4 day 1 (C4D1), after less than 7 weeks of nivolumab. No patient escaped relapse after autologous stem cell transplantation, and brentuximab vedotin exposure varied. Sequencing used immunoSEQ multiplex PCR; TCRdb keeps in-frame clones, though not all of them. This table has more than 20,000 clones, approximately 88% appearing once. This specimen was peripheral blood mononuclear cells (PBMCs), taken before the fourth cycle of nivolumab. The receptors were gathered from a human donor with classical Hodgkin lymphoma.

Only one count was recorded for this clone. The V call is TRBV6-1, the J call TRBJ1-2; weak D call: TRBD1 (6 bases). V was pared by 6 bases and J by 6 bases, with 14 bases between. There are 13 residues in the CDR3. Germline CDR1 reads MNHNS; CDR2 reads SASEGT. The CDR3 nucleotides are TGTGCCAGCAGGGACCGACAGGTCAATGGCTACACCTTC. This encodes CASRDRQVNGYTF.

The CDR3 here is CASKSRDYVYNEQFF. CDR3 sequence (DNA): TGTGCCAGTAAGTCCCGGGACTATGTCTACAATGAGCAGTTCTTC. The chain uses TRBV19 and TRBJ2-1; 7 bases align to TRBD2. V lost 7 bases, J lost 3 bases, and 9 bases stayed unmatched. Germline V gene sequence: CDR1 LNHDA, CDR2 SQIVND (reference sequence). CDR3 size: 15 residues.

This chain joins TRBV12-5 and TRBJ2-2; 8 nucleotides align to TRBD2. The CDR3 loop spans 15 amino acids. V shed 6 bases, J shed 5 bases, and the junction held 8 bases outside the gene matches. Germline lookup yields CDR1 LGHNT and CDR2 FRNRAP. The CDR3 reads CASGPVIAGTGELFF. The CDR3 DNA is TGTGCTAGTGGCCCGGTAATAGCGGGAACCGGGGAGCTGTTTTTT.

This clone was recorded a few times. The chain's CDR3 is CASSSQDSGTIDGYTF. The CDR3 DNA follows: TGTGCCAGCAGCTCACAAGATAGTGGGACAATCGATGGCTACACCTTC. The genes are TRBV14 and TRBJ1-2; tentatively, D is TRBD1 (6 bases). CDR3 length equals 16 residues. Germline values: CDR1 SGHDN, CDR2 FVKESK. V was shortened by 5 bases and J by 6 bases, with 22 bases between the two germline ends. The full variable domain, in which reference TRBV14 and TRBJ1-2 provide the parts outside the CDR3, is EAGVTQFPSHSVIEKGQTVTLRCDPISGHDNLYWYRRVMGKEIKFLLHFVKESKQDESGMPNNRFLAERTGGTYSTLKVQPAELEDSGVYFCASSSQDSGTIDGYTFGSGTRLTVV.

The DNA for the CDR3 is TGTGCCAGCAGCCAAAATAGCGGGGGGGTGGATACGCAGTATTTT. It yields the protein CASSQNSGGVDTQYF. This chain joins TRBV11-2 and TRBJ2-3, with TRBD2 identical over 11 bases. Germline V gene data show CDR1 as SGHAT and CDR2 as FQNNGV. Trimming removed 5 bases from V and 6 bases from J; junction bases left unmatched: 7. The CDR3 consists of 15 residues.

The chain links TRBV19 to TRBJ1-5, with 7 bases lining up with TRBD1. The CDR3 is made up of 15 amino acids. Trimming at V came to 6 bases and at J to 5 bases, leaving 10 bases not matched to a gene. From germline, CDR1 is LNHDA and CDR2 SQIVND (reference sequence). CDR3 loop: CASRLTGPGDQPQHF. The CDR3 bases are TGTGCCAGTAGACTGACAGGGCCAGGGGATCAGCCCCAGCATTTT.

CDR3 DNA sequence: TGCGCCAGCAGTGAGTCCGGCCTAGCGCACACCGGGGAGCTGTTTTTT. Translation: CASSESGLAHTGELFF. V is TRBV10-2 and J is TRBJ2-2; D is possibly TRBD2 (6 bases). With 0 bases removed from V and 3 bases from J, the gap between germline ends came to 11 bases. The CDR3 is 16 amino acids. From germline, CDR1 is WSHSY and CDR2 SAAADI.

V usage is TRBV5-6 and J usage is TRBJ2-2; no clear D. The germline V gene encodes CDR1 SGHDT and CDR2 YYEEEE. The CDR3 runs 13 residues. Trimming shortened V by 0 bases and J by 6 bases, and 6 bases separated the two germline ends. In DNA form, the CDR3 reads TGTGCCAGCAGCTTGGGTCCACCCGGGGAGCTGTTTTTT. Protein: CASSLGPPGELFF. The variable domain in full, completed from reference TRBV5-6 and TRBJ2-2, reads DAGVTQSPTHLIKTRGQQVTLRCSPKSGHDTVSWYQQALGQGPQFIFQYYEEEERQRGNFPDRFSGHQFPNYSSELNVNALLLGDSALYLCASSLGPPGELFFGEGSRLTVL.

The rearrangement uses TRBV30 and TRBJ1-1, with no clear D. This CDR3 is 14 amino acids long. The germline V gene encodes CDR1 GTSNPN and CDR2 SVGIG (reference sequence). V was pared by 0 bases and J by 4 bases, with 12 bases between. CDR3 in amino acids: CAWSVGVLSTEAFF. For the CDR3, the DNA is TGTGCCTGGAGTGTCGGCGTACTATCCACTGAAGCTTTCTTT. Variable domain in full (rest from reference TRBV30 and TRBJ1-1): SQTIHQWPATLVQPVGSPLSLECTVEGTSNPNLYWYRQAAGRGLQLLFYSVGIGQISSEVPQNLSASRPQDRQFILSSKKLLLSDSGFYLCAWSVGVLSTEAFFGQGTRLTVV.

This rearrangement joins TRBV28 to TRBJ2-7; TRBD2 matches at 9 bases. Trimming cost V 6 bases and J 6 bases; bases outside gene matches: 12. CDR1 MDHEN and CDR2 SYDVKM come from the germline V gene. This CDR3 is 15 amino acids long. The CDR3 region has the DNA TGTGCCAGCAGCTTTGATCCGGCAGCGGGGGGCGAGCAGTACTTC. Translating it yields CASSFDPAAGGEQYF. The complete variable domain, with remaining parts taken from reference TRBV28 and TRBJ2-7, reads DVKVTQSSRYLVKRTGEKVFLECVQDMDHENMFWYRQDPGLGLRLIYFSYDVKMKEKGDIPEGYSVSREKKERFSLILESASTNQTSMYLCASSFDPAAGGEQYFGPGTRLTVT.

The DNA for the CDR3 is TGTGCCAGCAGTTACTCATCCTCCTACAATGAGCAGTTCTTC. Its translation is CASSYSSSYNEQFF. The rearrangement joins TRBV6-5 to TRBJ2-1, with D uncertain. CDR1 MNHEY and CDR2 SVGAGI come from the germline V gene. The CDR3 loop spans 14 amino acids. Trimming shortened V by 0 bases and J by 0 bases, and 3 bases separated the two germline ends.

V gene TRBV6-5 combines with J gene TRBJ1-5, with D perhaps TRBD1 (5 bases). CDR3 size: 15 residues. Germline V lookup: CDR1 MNHEY, CDR2 SVGAGI. Trimming pared 2 bases from V and 5 bases from J, leaving 13 bases between. CDR3 DNA sequence: TGTGCCAGCAGTTACCAGGGAACCAGATATCAGCCCCAGCATTTT. Its translation is CASSYQGTRYQPQHF.

This clone was found a few times. This chain uses TRBV5-1 with TRBJ1-1; D unclear. CDR1 and CDR2 (germline): SGHRS, YFSETQ. Trimming took off 0 bases at V and 0 bases at J, with 9 bases between the two ends. CDR3 length: 15 residues. The CDR3 sequence is CASSLGRLMNTEAFF. CDR3 DNA sequence: TGCGCCAGCAGCTTGGGGCGGTTAATGAACACTGAAGCTTTCTTT.

The chain employs TRBV6-6 and TRBJ1-3, with D hard to call. The CDR3 totals 16 residues. Germline V lookup: CDR1 MNHNY, CDR2 SVGAGI (reference sequence). V lost 3 bases to trimming and J lost 4 bases, with 16 bases between them. The CDR3 DNA reads as TGTGCCAGCAGTTATAGTACAGCAGCCAACGGAAACACCATATATTTT. Translation gives CASSYSTAANGNTIYF.

V gene TRBV27 combines with J gene TRBJ2-5, with D possibly being TRBD1 (6 bases). This CDR3 is 16 amino acids long. Germline V gives CDR1 MNHEY, CDR2 SMNVEV (reference sequence). V gave up 8 bases and J gave up 4 bases, with 23 bases separating them. This CDR3 is CASVRGTFSRGETQYF. For the CDR3, the DNA is TGTGCCAGCGTAAGGGGGACCTTTTCTAGGGGAGAGACCCAGTACTTC.

The chain joins TRBV4-1 to TRBJ2-7, with D possibly TRBD1 on 7 matching bases. This CDR3 contains 14 residues. Germline V CDR1 and CDR2: MGHRA, YSYEKL. V shed 3 bases and J shed 4 bases, with 13 bases lying between them. CDR3 in DNA: TGCGCCAGCAGCCACCAGGGGGGTGTTTACGAGCAGTACTTC. This codes for CASSHQGGVYEQYF.